This entry lists 32 T cell receptor beta chains sequenced from one sample in a study of cytotoxic CD8 clonotypes in ibrutinib-treated CLL. Generated by immunoSEQ multiplex PCR, the TCRdb table keeps only in-frame clones and is missing some. The top ten clones hold about 20% of a sample with 50,000 to 60,000 clones, 70% to 90% of them seen once. The material was PBMCs, obtained after 24 months of ibrutinib treatment. These receptor sequences come from a human donor with chronic lymphocytic leukemia.

The gene calls are TRBV19 and TRBJ2-5; 10 nucleotides align to TRBD2. The assigned J gene may be wrong: the sequence end matches TRBJ2-7 better. This CDR3 contains 14 residues. Germline lookup yields CDR1 LNHDA and CDR2 SQIVND (reference sequence). The CDR3 DNA follows: TGTGCCAGTGCCTCTAGGCTAGCGGGAGACGAGCAGTACTTC. Translated, it gives CASASRLAGDEQYF.

The gene calls are TRBV18 and TRBJ2-5; no clear D. From germline, CDR1 is KGHSH and CDR2 LQKENI. V lost 4 bases, J lost 0 bases, and 9 bases lay in between. The CDR3 spans 14 residues. CDR3 residues: CASSLPEYQETQYF. The CDR3, as DNA: TGTGCCAGCTCACTACCAGAGTACCAAGAGACCCAGTACTTC.

The V gene is TRBV6-1, the J gene TRBJ2-5, with 7 bases matching TRBD2. The V segment lost 7 bases and the J segment 4 bases; nucleotides outside the gene matches: 12. CDR1 is MNHNS and CDR2 is SASEGT in the germline V gene. The CDR3 is 15 residues long. CDR3 amino acids: CASKMGGPGGETQYF. The CDR3 nucleotides read TGTGCCAGCAAAATGGGAGGGCCGGGAGGAGAGACCCAGTACTTC.

This chain joins TRBV28 and TRBJ2-1; no definite D call. Trimming removed 8 bases from V and 8 bases from J, with 13 bases in between. CDR3 length: 12 amino acids. Looked up from germline, CDR1 is MDHEN and CDR2 is SYDVKM. The CDR3 DNA sequence: TGTGCCAGCTCCGATAGCCTCTATGAGCAGTTCTTC. Its translation: CASSDSLYEQFF. Based on the CDR3 plus reference TRBV28 and TRBJ2-1, the full variable domain is DVKVTQSSRYLVKRTGEKVFLECVQDMDHENMFWYRQDPGLGLRLIYFSYDVKMKEKGDIPEGYSVSREKKERFSLILESASTNQTSMYLCASSDSLYEQFFGPGTRLTVL.

The chain has TRBV19 and TRBJ1-5; possible D gene TRBD1, 5 bases. CDR1 is LNHDA, CDR2 SQIVND, per germline (reference sequence). V lost 7 bases, J lost 6 bases, and 13 bases lay in between. The CDR3 has 13 amino acids. This CDR3 reads CASTWGATQPQHF. DNA of the CDR3: TGTGCCAGTACCTGGGGCGCCACTCAGCCCCAGCATTTT. The whole variable domain, filled in from reference TRBV19 and TRBJ1-5, reads DGGITQSPKYLFRKEGQNVTLSCEQNLNHDAMYWYRQDPGQGLRLIYYSQIVNDFQKGDIAEGYSVSREKKESFPLTVTSAQKNPTAFYLCASTWGATQPQHFGDGTRLSIL.

By share, this clone counts as medium-sized. This chain uses TRBV6-4 with TRBJ2-2; the D is unclear. This CDR3 region has 13 residues. Per germline, CDR1 MRHNA and CDR2 SNTAGT. Trimming pared 3 bases from V and 0 bases from J, leaving 2 bases between. The CDR3 DNA sequence: TGTGCCAGCAGTGAAACGAACACCGGGGAGCTGTTTTTT. Encoded protein: CASSETNTGELFF.

This sequence joins TRBV4-3 and TRBJ1-1; a possible D gene is TRBD1 (5 bases). Deletions cut 0 bases from V and 7 bases from J, with 12 bases between. This CDR3 comprises 14 residues. Germline V lookup: CDR1 LGHNA, CDR2 YSLEER. In DNA form, the CDR3 reads TGCGCCAGCAGCCAAGATCGGGCCACAGGTGAAGCTTTCTTT. As protein: CASSQDRATGEAFF.

The gene calls are TRBV29-1 and TRBJ2-7; 8 bases line up with TRBD2. Germline CDR1 and CDR2: SQVTM and ANQGSEA. The ends lost 5 bases at V and 3 bases at J; junction bases unmatched: 6. CDR3 length equals 13 residues. CDR3 bases: TGCAGCGTTCAACCGGGACTAGTCTACGAGCAGTACTTC. Its protein is CSVQPGLVYEQYF.

The V and J genes are TRBV29-1 and TRBJ1-2; D is ambiguous. This CDR3 region has 17 residues. From germline, CDR1 is SQVTM and CDR2 ANQGSEA. Trimming took off 0 bases at V and 3 bases at J, with 20 bases between the two ends. CDR3 sequence reads: CSVEEPLSPQGYYGYTF. DNA for the CDR3: TGCAGCGTTGAAGAGCCCTTAAGTCCCCAAGGTTACTATGGCTACACCTTC.

This clone was counted a single time. This chain's CDR3 is CSVRTGANYEQYF. CDR3 DNA: TGCAGCGTGAGGACAGGGGCTAACTACGAGCAGTACTTC. The chain couples TRBV29-1 to TRBJ2-7, with TRBD1 matching 9 bases. Germline trimming cut 6 bases from V and 3 bases from J; bases unmatched to any gene: 6. Germline V gene sequence: CDR1 SQVTM, CDR2 ANQGSEA. The CDR3 length is 13 residues.

V gene TRBV19 combines with J gene TRBJ1-1; no clear D gene. V was trimmed by 4 bases and J by 2 bases, leaving 8 bases between them. The germline V gene has CDR1 LNHDA and CDR2 SQIVND (reference sequence). CDR3 length equals 13 residues. This CDR3 reads CASSKLGNTEAFF. The CDR3 nucleotides are TGTGCCAGTAGTAAGTTAGGCAACACTGAAGCTTTCTTT.

This chain joins TRBV19 and TRBJ1-5; 12 bases line up with TRBD1. The trim removed 7 bases at V and 6 bases at J, leaving 7 bases unmatched. Looked up from germline, CDR1 is LNHDA and CDR2 is SQIVND (reference sequence). The CDR3 runs 15 residues. The DNA of the CDR3 is TGTGCCAGTAACATGGGACAGGGGGCTGGTCAGCCCCAGCATTTT. As protein: CASNMGQGAGQPQHF.

The V call is TRBV5-1, the J call TRBJ2-3; 9 nucleotides line up with TRBD2. The CDR3 is made up of 14 amino acids. J gave up 6 bases and V 4 bases, and 6 bases lay outside the gene matches. The germline CDR1 and CDR2 sequences are SGHRS and YFSETQ. The CDR3 bases are TGCGCCAGCAGCGGAACGAGCGGGAGGGATACGCAGTATTTT. It yields the protein CASSGTSGRDTQYF.

V and J are TRBV5-4 and TRBJ2-3; the D gene is possibly TRBD2 (6 bases). The V end was cut by 4 bases, the J end by 4 bases, with 13 bases between. CDR3 length equals 14 residues. CDR1 and CDR2 from the germline V gene are SGHNT and YYREEE (reference sequence). CDR3 protein: CASSPAGVADTQYF. DNA for the CDR3: TGTGCCAGCAGCCCAGCGGGCGTCGCAGATACGCAGTATTTT.

The chain has TRBV18 and TRBJ2-5; D call uncertain. This CDR3 is built from 14 residues. Trimming removed 0 bases from V and 4 bases from J, with 9 bases in between. In germline, CDR1 is KGHSH, CDR2 LQKENI. This CDR3 reads CASSPPTQRETQYF. CDR3 DNA sequence: TGTGCCAGCTCACCACCTACTCAGAGAGAGACCCAGTACTTC.

This chain joins TRBV7-9 and TRBJ2-1, with 10 positions matching TRBD2. The V segment lost 4 bases and the J segment 5 bases; nucleotides outside the gene matches: 5. The CDR3 has 15 amino acids. Germline V gene lookup returns CDR1 SEHNR and CDR2 FQNEAQ (reference sequence). CDR3 sequence: CASSWGLARNNEQFF. CDR3 coding DNA: TGTGCCAGCAGCTGGGGACTAGCGAGAAACAATGAGCAGTTCTTC.

The rearrangement links TRBV27 to TRBJ1-1; D not resolved. The germline gives CDR1 MNHEY, CDR2 SMNVEV (reference sequence). This CDR3 is built from 14 residues. The V end was cut by 3 bases, the J end by 5 bases, with 13 bases between. The CDR3 spells CASSLFRVGTEAFF. The CDR3, as DNA: TGTGCCAGCAGTTTGTTTCGCGTTGGGACTGAAGCTTTCTTT.

The rearrangement uses TRBV9 and TRBJ2-6; 8 nucleotides match TRBD1. The J segment lost 4 bases and the V segment lost 8 bases, leaving 8 bases of the junction unmatched. The CDR3 sequence is 15 residues long. The germline gives CDR1 SGDLS, CDR2 YYNGEE. The CDR3 nucleotides read TGTGCCAGTACTCAGGGGGCGCTCGGGGCCAACGTCCTGACTTTC. Protein product: CASTQGALGANVLTF.

The chain couples TRBV7-2 to TRBJ2-4, with D perhaps matching TRBD1 or TRBD2 (5 bases each). With 1 base removed from V and 2 bases from J, the gap between germline ends came to 12 bases. This CDR3 contains 16 residues. Germline-derived CDR1 and CDR2 are SGHTA and FQGNSA. CDR3: CASSLVFGGTKNIQYF. Here the CDR3 DNA reads TGTGCCAGCAGCTTAGTATTTGGGGGAACCAAAAACATTCAGTACTTC. The whole variable domain, filled in from reference TRBV7-2 and TRBJ2-4, reads GAGVSQSPSNKVTEKGKDVELRCDPISGHTALYWYRQSLGQGLEFLIYFQGNSAPDKSGLPSDRFSAERTGGSVSTLTIQRTQQEDSAVYLCASSLVFGGTKNIQYFGAGTRLSVL.

V gene TRBV9 combines with J gene TRBJ2-5; D is tentatively TRBD1 or TRBD2 (5 bases each). Looked up from germline, CDR1 is SGDLS and CDR2 is YYNGEE. The CDR3 is 14 residues long. V was clipped by 4 bases and J by 1 base, with 11 bases between them. CDR3 region: CASSSGAIQETQYF. DNA of the CDR3: TGTGCCAGCAGCTCCGGGGCCATCCAAGAGACCCAGTACTTC.

This clone was detected a few times. The CDR3 loop is CASSIRTSGGSYEQYF. Written as DNA, the CDR3 is TGTGCCAGCAGCATCCGGACTAGCGGGGGCTCCTACGAGCAGTACTTC. V usage is TRBV5-6 and J usage is TRBJ2-7, with 13 positions matching TRBD2. The V gene's germline CDR1 is SGHDT and CDR2 YYEEEE. The length of the CDR3 is 16 residues. J lost 0 bases, V lost 4 bases, and 4 bases had no gene match.

The chain uses TRBV6-5 and TRBJ1-1, with 7 bases identical to TRBD1. Per germline, CDR1 MNHEY and CDR2 SVGAGI. After removal of 6 bases from V and 1 base from J, the junction contained 2 bases not matched to a gene. This CDR3 has 13 residues. CDR3 bases: TGTGCCAGCAGAAACAGGGGGAACACTGAAGCTTTCTTT. The encoded protein is CASRNRGNTEAFF.

V and J are TRBV7-9 and TRBJ2-5, with a weak D call TRBD2 (6 bases). Trimming pared 2 bases from V and 4 bases from J, leaving 14 bases between. The CDR3 contains 15 residues. Germline V gene data show CDR1 as SEHNR and CDR2 as FQNEAQ (reference sequence). CDR3 sequence (DNA): TGTGCCAGCAGCTTAAACGGGGGTTCGGGAGAGACCCAGTACTTC. It is translated as CASSLNGGSGETQYF.

This chain connects TRBV6-1 to TRBJ2-3; TRBD2 agrees at 9 bases. In germline, CDR1 is MNHNS, CDR2 SASEGT. J gave up 0 bases and V 4 bases, and 5 bases lay outside the gene matches. There are 16 residues in the CDR3. In DNA form, the CDR3 reads TGTGCCAGCAGTGTACGTAGCGGGGGAAGCACAGATACGCAGTATTTT. Translating gives CASSVRSGGSTDTQYF.

V and J are TRBV13 and TRBJ2-1; TRBD2 matches 12 bases. Germline V gene sequence: CDR1 PRHDT, CDR2 FYEKMQ (reference sequence). V was clipped by 3 bases and J by 3 bases; unmatched bases: 6. The CDR3 is made up of 17 amino acids. In DNA, the CDR3 is TGTGCCAGCAGCTTGCCTAGCGGGAGGGGCGGCTACAATGAGCAGTTCTTC. Translated: CASSLPSGRGGYNEQFF. Together with reference TRBV13 and TRBJ2-1, the CDR3 gives the full variable domain: AAGVIQSPRHLIKEKRETATLKCYPIPRHDTVYWYQQGPGQDPQFLISFYEKMQSDKGSIPDRFSAQQFSDYHSELNMSSLELGDSALYFCASSLPSGRGGYNEQFFGPGTRLTVL.

The gene calls are TRBV6-5 and TRBJ1-1; tentative D call: TRBD1 (5 bases). V was shortened by 7 bases and J by 11 bases, with 17 bases between the two germline ends. The CDR3 totals 12 residues. Germline CDR1 reads MNHEY; CDR2 reads SVGAGI. The CDR3 region has the DNA TGTGCCAGCACCACACCCGCAGGGACCGCTTTCTTT. Its protein product is CASTTPAGTAFF.

This chain joins TRBV4-2 and TRBJ2-1; 9 bases align to TRBD2. The CDR3 consists of 19 residues. Germline V gives CDR1 LGHNA, CDR2 YNFKEQ. J lost 7 bases, V lost 0 bases, and 16 bases had no gene match. The CDR3 loop is CASSQDQWSASGKGNEQFF. DNA for the CDR3: TGTGCCAGCAGCCAAGATCAATGGTCGGCTAGCGGGAAGGGTAATGAGCAGTTCTTC.

The chain has TRBV28 and TRBJ1-4, with TRBD1 identical over 9 bases. V lost 3 bases and J lost 3; bases outside the gene matches: 14. The CDR3 sequence is 19 residues long. Germline V CDR1 and CDR2: MDHEN, SYDVKM. Written as DNA, the CDR3 is TGTGCCAGCAGTTTCGGGCACGGGACAGGGAATAGTGCTAATGAAAAACTGTTTTTT. Protein sequence: CASSFGHGTGNSANEKLFF.

This rearrangement joins TRBV18 to TRBJ1-5; TRBD1 is a possible D gene (6 bases). This CDR3 is built from 15 residues. Germline V gene lookup returns CDR1 KGHSH and CDR2 LQKENI. The ends were cut back, 8 bases at V and 1 base at J, with 15 bases in the middle. The CDR3 region has the DNA TGTGCCAGCGCCCAACAGGGAATCAGCAATCAGCCCCAGCATTTT. Residues: CASAQQGISNQPQHF.

In this sample, this clone turned up a few times. This chain links TRBV19 with TRBJ2-7; D perhaps matches TRBD1 (6 bases). V dropped 6 bases and J dropped 3 bases, with 12 bases sitting between them. The CDR3 extends over 13 amino acids. CDR1 is LNHDA and CDR2 is SQIVND in the germline V gene (reference sequence). The CDR3 DNA is TGTGCCAGTAGCGCCGGGACAAACTACGAGCAGTACTTC. Translated: CASSAGTNYEQYF. Drawing the rest from reference TRBV19 and TRBJ2-7, the complete variable domain is DGGITQSPKYLFRKEGQNVTLSCEQNLNHDAMYWYRQDPGQGLRLIYYSQIVNDFQKGDIAEGYSVSREKKESFPLTVTSAQKNPTAFYLCASSAGTNYEQYFGPGTRLTVT.

V is TRBV5-1 and J is TRBJ2-2, with 8 bases lining up with TRBD2. V lost 5 bases to trimming and J lost 1 base; unmatched junction nucleotides: 4. The CDR3 length is 15 residues. Germline CDR1 SGHRS, CDR2 YFSETQ. Here the CDR3 reads CASSLAGQNTGELFF. The DNA for the CDR3 is TGCGCCAGCAGTTTAGCGGGACAGAACACCGGGGAGCTGTTTTTT.

The chain combines TRBV29-1 with TRBJ1-1, with 7 bases lining up with TRBD1. The J segment lost 11 bases and the V segment lost 6 bases, leaving 12 bases of the junction unmatched. There are 12 residues in the CDR3. Germline V gives CDR1 SQVTM, CDR2 ANQGSEA. CDR3 sequence: CSVDDRASVAFF. As DNA, the CDR3 is TGCAGCGTCGATGACAGGGCATCAGTCGCTTTCTTT. The full variable domain, rest sourced from reference TRBV29-1 and TRBJ1-1, is SAVISQKPSRDICQRGTSLTIQCQVDSQVTMMFWYRQQPGQSLTLIATANQGSEATYESGFVIDKFPISRPNLTFSTLTVSNMSPEDSSIYLCSVDDRASVAFFGQGTRLTVV.